This T cell receptor (beta chain) was obtained from a study of T cells in Graves' hyperthyroidism and ophthalmopathy. Regarding the study as a whole: The model identified upcoming ophthalmopathy a median roughly 6.5 months ahead of onset.

The table lists this clonotype with many counts. What it binds is unknown. Germline CDR1 SEHNR, CDR2 FQNEAQ (reference sequence). Between the trimmed V and J ends, which lost 1 base and 5 bases, there was a span of 7 bases. The CDR3 has 13 amino acids. RNA transcripts were the template for amplifying TCR beta CDR3 regions. The HTBI primer set served for first-round RT-PCR of the TCR CDR3. MiXCR, run by TCRdb on the multiplex PCR reads, gives a single entry per CDR3 protein. The sample holds roughly 380,000 distinct CDR3 sequences, about 15% seen once. Uncontrolled infection, other autoimmune disease, pregnancy or lactation excluded patients.

Sequencing was performed on blood. The V and J genes are TRBV7-9 and TRBJ2-3, with D uncertain. The sequence was collected from a woman in her sixties with Graves' hyperthyroidism. In DNA, the CDR3 is TGTGCCAGCAGCTTAGACTTAGAAGATACGCAGTATTTT. Amino acids: CASSLDLEDTQYF.